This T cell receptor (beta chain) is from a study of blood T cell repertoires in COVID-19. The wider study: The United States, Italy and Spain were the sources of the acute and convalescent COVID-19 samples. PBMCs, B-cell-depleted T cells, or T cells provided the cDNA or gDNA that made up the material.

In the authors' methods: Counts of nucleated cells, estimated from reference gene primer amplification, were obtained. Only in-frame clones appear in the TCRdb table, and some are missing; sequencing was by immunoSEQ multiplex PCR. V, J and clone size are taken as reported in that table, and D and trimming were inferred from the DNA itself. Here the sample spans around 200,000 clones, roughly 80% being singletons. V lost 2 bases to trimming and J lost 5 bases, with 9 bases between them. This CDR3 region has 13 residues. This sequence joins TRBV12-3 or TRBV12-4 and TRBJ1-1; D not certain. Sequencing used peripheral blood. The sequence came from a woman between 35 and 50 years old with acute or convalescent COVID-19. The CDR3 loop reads CASSLYTGTEAFF. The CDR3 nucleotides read TGTGCCAGCAGTTTATATACCGGGACTGAAGCTTTCTTT.